One and the same sample provided the 20 T cell receptor beta chains below, sequenced in a study of Ad26.COV2.S vaccination and SARS-CoV-2 variants. Here immunoSEQ multiplex PCR was the method, and the copy in TCRdb shows in-frame clones only, minus some. This sample has hundreds of thousands of clones, with 80% to 90% found just once. Treatment meaning: roughly 18 received Ad26.COV2.S at low or high dose, single or two shots; about 5 received placebo; per-sample allocation not given. The samples were gathered on day 63 after the first injection of vaccine or placebo. The sequencing used peripheral blood, collected in a trial of Ad26.COV2.S vaccine versus placebo. All receptors come from a person aged 18-65 years who received the Ad26.COV2.S COVID-19 vaccine or a placebo.

This chain uses TRBV19 with TRBJ2-6; D is possibly TRBD2 (7 bases). Trimming cost V 2 bases and J 0 bases, with 23 bases left between them. Germline V gene data show CDR1 as LNHDA and CDR2 as SQIVND (reference sequence). The CDR3 has 21 amino acids. CDR3 nucleotides: TGTGCCAGTAGTATATTTCGGGGGGCCAAGGGTCCTAACTCTGGGGCCAACGTCCTGACTTTC. This encodes CASSIFRGAKGPNSGANVLTF. Together with reference TRBV19 and TRBJ2-6, the CDR3 gives the full variable domain: DGGITQSPKYLFRKEGQNVTLSCEQNLNHDAMYWYRQDPGQGLRLIYYSQIVNDFQKGDIAEGYSVSREKKESFPLTVTSAQKNPTAFYLCASSIFRGAKGPNSGANVLTFGAGSRLTVL.

This rearrangement joins TRBV15 to TRBJ2-1; 12 positions match TRBD1. J was trimmed by 6 bases and V by 0 bases; bases with no gene match: 6. Per the germline V gene, CDR1 is LNHNV and CDR2 is YYDKDF (reference sequence). The CDR3 is 17 residues long. DNA for the CDR3: TGTGCCACCAGCAGAGATCTTCCGGGACAGGGGGCCAATGAGCAGTTCTTC. Amino acid sequence: CATSRDLPGQGANEQFF.

The gene calls are TRBV7-2 and TRBJ2-3; no definite D call. The CDR3 is 13 residues long. V lost 5 bases, J lost 0 bases, and 6 bases lay in between. The germline CDR1 and CDR2 sequences are SGHTA and FQGNSA. CDR3: CASSTLSTDTQYF. Written as DNA, the CDR3 is TGTGCCAGCAGCACTCTAAGCACAGATACGCAGTATTTT.

This chain uses TRBV19 with TRBJ1-5, with no clear D. This CDR3 has 14 amino acids. V was trimmed by 5 bases and J by 11 bases, leaving 19 bases between them. Germline CDR1 reads LNHDA; CDR2 reads SQIVND (reference sequence). CDR3 bases: TGTGCCAGTAGTCCTACAGCGAGCGTTTCGGCCCAGCATTTT. It yields the protein CASSPTASVSAQHF.

This rearrangement joins TRBV4-3 to TRBJ1-6; TRBD1 matches at 7 bases. This CDR3 region has 15 residues. The germline CDR1 and CDR2 sequences are LGHNA and YSLEER. J was trimmed by 10 bases and V by 3 bases; bases with no gene match: 9. CDR3 bases: TGCGCCAGCAGCCAGGTCCGACAGGGTCCGTCACCCCTCCACTTT. Amino acids: CASSQVRQGPSPLHF.

The chain uses TRBV5-1 and TRBJ2-1; perhaps TRBD2 as D (6 bases). The CDR3 has 13 residues. Germline CDR1 and CDR2: SGHRS and YFSETQ. Trimming cost V 4 bases and J 8 bases, with 13 bases left between them. The CDR3 reads CASSRDSSDEQFF. The CDR3 nucleotides are TGCGCCAGCAGCAGGGACTCCTCGGATGAGCAGTTCTTC.

The CDR3 DNA reads as TGTGCCAGCAGTTACTCCCCAGGGCGGATAGATTCCTACGAGCAGTACTTC. This translates into CASSYSPGRIDSYEQYF. This chain links TRBV6-8 with TRBJ2-7; D is possibly TRBD1 (5 bases). Per germline, CDR1 MNHGY and CDR2 SAAAGT. V was pared by 0 bases and J by 1 base, with 16 bases between. The length of the CDR3 is 17 residues.

The chain carries TRBV6-5 and TRBJ2-3; 8 bases are shared with TRBD1. Germline CDR1 and CDR2: MNHEY and SVGAGI. With 10 bases clipped from V and 2 bases from J, the junction kept 8 bases outside the gene matches. The CDR3 is made up of 14 amino acids. The CDR3 sequence: CATNDRGYTDTQYF. CDR3 sequence (DNA): TGTGCCACAAATGACAGGGGCTACACAGATACGCAGTATTTT.

Remarks on this clone: Other DNA variants within this sample encode the same CDR3. The chain has TRBV19 and TRBJ2-1, with TRBD2 as a possible D gene (5 bases). Trimming cost V 4 bases and J 3 bases, with 7 bases left between them. The V gene's germline CDR1 is LNHDA and CDR2 SQIVND (reference sequence). The CDR3 totals 13 residues. The CDR3 reads CASSTRGYNEQFF. DNA for the CDR3: TGTGCCAGTAGTACCCGGGGCTACAATGAGCAGTTCTTC.

The gene calls are TRBV7-9 and TRBJ2-7, with TRBD2 matching 13 bases. Germline trimming cut 5 bases from V and 2 bases from J; bases unmatched to any gene: 3. This CDR3 has 15 residues. The germline V gene encodes CDR1 SEHNR and CDR2 FQNEAQ (reference sequence). The CDR3 nucleotides are TGTGCCAGCAGCCCGGGACTAGCGGGGCCCTACGAGCAGTACTTC. As protein: CASSPGLAGPYEQYF.

The V gene is TRBV19, the J gene TRBJ2-6; no firm D call. V gave up 4 bases and J gave up 0 bases, with 7 bases separating them. The CDR3 extends over 15 amino acids. The germline V gene encodes CDR1 LNHDA and CDR2 SQIVND (reference sequence). The DNA of the CDR3 is TGTGCCAGTAGTACGTATTCCTCTGGGGCCAACGTCCTGACTTTC. Translating gives CASSTYSSGANVLTF.

V and J are TRBV9 and TRBJ1-1, with D maybe TRBD1 (5 bases). The CDR3 length is 14 residues. The germline V gene encodes CDR1 SGDLS and CDR2 YYNGEE. The V end lost 6 bases, the J end lost 1 base, and 13 bases lay between the germline ends. Here the CDR3 reads CASTQGPENTEAFF. As DNA, the CDR3 is TGTGCCAGCACCCAGGGACCGGAGAACACTGAAGCTTTCTTT.

This clone was counted a single time. The chain recombines TRBV24-1 with TRBJ2-3, with TRBD1 matching 9 bases. The V and J ends lost 9 bases and 5 bases, in that order; junction bases with no gene match: 8. Germline CDR1 and CDR2: KGHDR and SFDVKD. CDR3 length: 14 residues. The CDR3 sequence is CATAGTGKRDTQYF. CDR3 nucleotides: TGTGCCACCGCAGGGACAGGGAAAAGAGATACGCAGTATTTT.

V gene TRBV2 combines with J gene TRBJ1-5; perhaps TRBD1 as D (5 bases). There are 15 residues in the CDR3. Germline lookup yields CDR1 SNHLY and CDR2 FYNNEI. V was clipped by 5 bases and J by 0 bases, with 11 bases between them. The CDR3 protein is CASSTDRNSNQPQHF. As DNA, the CDR3 is TGTGCCAGCAGTACTGACAGAAATAGCAATCAGCCCCAGCATTTT.

V gene TRBV5-4 combines with J gene TRBJ2-7, with D perhaps matching TRBD2 (6 bases). CDR1 is SGHNT, CDR2 YYREEE, per germline (reference sequence). The CDR3 loop spans 14 amino acids. With 3 bases removed from V and 5 bases from J, the gap between germline ends came to 15 bases. Here the CDR3 reads CASSSAGRFHEQYF. The CDR3, as DNA: TGTGCCAGCAGCTCGGCAGGGAGGTTTCACGAGCAGTACTTC.

The CDR3 sequence: CASSLETVNYGYTF. The CDR3 DNA follows: TGCGCCAGCAGCTTGGAAACAGTCAACTATGGCTACACCTTC. The chain uses TRBV5-1 and TRBJ1-2; D remains unclear. Germline values: CDR1 SGHRS, CDR2 YFSETQ. Trimming removed 0 bases from V and 2 bases from J, with 8 bases in between. This CDR3 is built from 14 residues.

The rearrangement uses TRBV29-1 and TRBJ2-5, with a possible D match to TRBD2 (5 bases). This CDR3 has 10 residues. V lost 7 bases to trimming and J lost 5 bases, with 8 bases between them. Germline V gene sequence: CDR1 SQVTM, CDR2 ANQGSEA. The CDR3 DNA is TGCAGCGCCCAGCGGGAGACCCAGTACTTC. Amino acids: CSAQRETQYF.

The chain joins TRBV18 to TRBJ1-1; D not resolved. The CDR3 totals 13 residues. CDR1 is KGHSH and CDR2 is LQKENI in the germline V gene. V was clipped by 5 bases and J by 4 bases, with 11 bases between them. This CDR3 reads CASSEDFPTEAFF. As DNA, the CDR3 is TGTGCCAGCTCAGAAGACTTTCCCACTGAAGCTTTCTTT.

The chain employs TRBV6-1 and TRBJ2-3; 9 bases fit TRBD2. The CDR3 runs to 16 residues. The V gene's germline CDR1 is MNHNS and CDR2 SASEGT. Germline trimming cut 0 bases from V and 3 bases from J; bases unmatched to any gene: 4. The CDR3 nucleotides read TGTGCCAGCAGTGAAGCGCCTAGCGGGATTACAGATACGCAGTATTTT. Translation: CASSEAPSGITDTQYF.

On this clone itself: The junction does not match germline at one end; this may be a read error. The J gene is TRBJ1-5, the V gene TRBV2; no clear D gene. The CDR3 sequence is 15 residues long. Germline loops: CDR1 SNHLY, CDR2 FYNNEI. CDR3 bases: TGTGCCAGCAGGGAAGAGACAATCCTAAATCAGCCCCAGCATTTT. Its translation: CASREETILNQPQHF. Combining the CDR3 with reference TRBV2 and TRBJ1-5 gives the whole variable domain EPEVTQTPSHQVTQMGQEVILRCVPISNHLYFYWYRQILGQKVEFLVSFYNNEISEKSEIFDDQFSVERPDGSNFTLKIRSTKLEDSAMYFCASREETILNQPQHFGDGTRLSIL.